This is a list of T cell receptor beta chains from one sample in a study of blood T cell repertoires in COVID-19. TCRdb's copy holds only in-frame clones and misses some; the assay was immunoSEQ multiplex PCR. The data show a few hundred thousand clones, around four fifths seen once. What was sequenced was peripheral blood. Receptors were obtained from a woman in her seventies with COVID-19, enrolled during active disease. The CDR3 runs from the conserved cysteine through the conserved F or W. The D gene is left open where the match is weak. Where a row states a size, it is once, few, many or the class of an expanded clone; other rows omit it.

CASSEGTGAAARYTF,TGTGCCAGCAGTGAAGGGACAGGGGCGGCGGCACGCTACACCTTC,.,TRBJ1-2,TRBD1,TRBV6-1
CASRQEVPVNEQYF,TGTGCCAGCAGGCAGGAGGTACCGGTAAACGAGCAGTACTTC,.,TRBJ2-7,.,TRBV28
CASSSRGSWEYNEQFF,TGTGCCAGTAGTTCCCGCGGGAGTTGGGAGTACAATGAGCAGTTCTTC,.,TRBJ2-1,TRBD2,TRBV19
CASSWEKGDGYTF,TGCGCCAGCAGCTGGGAGAAGGGGGACGGCTACACCTTC,.,TRBJ1-2,.,TRBV5-1
CASSPALSGSDSYEQYF,TGCGCCAGCAGTCCTGCCTTAAGCGGGAGCGACTCCTACGAGCAGTACTTC,few,TRBJ2-7,TRBD2,TRBV4-3
CASSEEGGAWGELFF,TGTGCCAGCAGTGAAGAGGGAGGGGCGTGGGGGGAGCTGTTTTTT,.,TRBJ2-2,TRBD2,TRBV6-1
CASKHEAYGYTF,TGTGCCAGCAAGCATGAGGCCTATGGCTACACCTTC,.,TRBJ1-2,.,TRBV6-5
CASSLHPGGSVGELFF,TGCGCCAGCAGCTTGCACCCCGGGGGATCGGTCGGGGAGCTGTTTTTT,.,TRBJ2-2,.,TRBV5-1
CASSPGDRAPGLGHNEQFF,TGTGCCAGCAGTCCCGGGGACAGGGCGCCGGGACTAGGCCACAATGAGCAGTTCTTC,.,TRBJ2-1,.,TRBV28
CASSLGSGSQETQYF,TGTGCCAGCAGCTTAGGATCCGGTTCCCAAGAGACCCAGTACTTC,.,TRBJ2-5,.,TRBV7-2